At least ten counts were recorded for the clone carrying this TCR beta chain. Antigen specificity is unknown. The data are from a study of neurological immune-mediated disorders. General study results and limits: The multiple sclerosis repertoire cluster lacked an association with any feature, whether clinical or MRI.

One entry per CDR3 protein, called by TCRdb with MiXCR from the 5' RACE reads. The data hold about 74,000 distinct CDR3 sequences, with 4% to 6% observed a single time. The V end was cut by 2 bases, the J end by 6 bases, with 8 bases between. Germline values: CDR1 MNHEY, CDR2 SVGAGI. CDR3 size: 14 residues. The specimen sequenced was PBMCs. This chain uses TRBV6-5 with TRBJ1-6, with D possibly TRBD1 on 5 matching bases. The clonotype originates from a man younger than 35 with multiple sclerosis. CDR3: CASSYRGLNSPLHF. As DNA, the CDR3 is TGTGCCAGCAGTTACAGGGGACTTAATTCACCCCTCCACTTT.